The source of this TCR beta chain is a study of naive and memory T cell subsets. In this sample, this clonotype turned up a few times. This CDR3 region has 13 residues. The germline CDR1 and CDR2 sequences are SQVTM and ANQGSEA. Between the trimmed V and J ends, which lost 4 bases and 7 bases, there was a span of 17 bases. Separate alpha and beta amplification began at the second PCR step. The beta constant-region primer was an equimolar mix of two oligonucleotides covering TRBC1 and TRBC2. An oligonucleotide with the SP2 primer and a 12-nucleotide UMI was ligated to the cDNA 3' end. TCRdb itself ran the UMI-ligation and nested PCR reads through MiXCR, one entry per CDR3 protein. The sample has approximately 21,000 distinct CDR3 sequences; about 11% are singletons.

The receptor's source is a human donor in good health. Sequenced sample: central memory CD8+ T cells from blood. The chain links TRBV29-1 to TRBJ2-7; no firm D call. CDR3 nucleotides: TGCAGCGTTGTCGTATCGGATTTTAGGGAGCAGTACTTC. Protein: CSVVVSDFREQYF.